This TCR beta chain was identified in a study of blood T cell repertoires in COVID-19 (dated by TCRdb to the early 2020s). Background for the entire study: Samples covering the acute and convalescent phases of COVID-19 were provided by collaborators in the United States, Italy and Spain. Subjects who had been exposed to COVID-19, were actively infected with it, or had recovered from it provided the deeply sampled blood TCRbeta repertoires that made up the dataset. The samples were drawn from two sources: the first 160 participants of the ongoing ImmuneRACE study, and 1,200 or so subjects contributed by 6 global collaborators. Where available, HLA class I and class II types were obtained from metadata supplied by the sample provider rather than from assay-based typing. The repertoires were released in a freely available public database meant as a resource for research on the immune response to SARS-CoV-2. The material from the prospective study consisted of cDNA or gDNA derived from T cells, B-cell-depleted T cells, or PBMCs. The sample metadata nearly always contained a de-identified subject ID, COVID-19 status, age in years and sex. Paper-wide results and their limitations: The quantity of clinical and demographic metadata differed by source and by participant and was supplied without curation.

Per the germline V gene, SGHTA is the CDR1 and FQGNSA is the CDR2. From the cysteine through the phenylalanine, the CDR3 covers 13 amino acids. The read is trimmed to its CDR3 DNA, 39 bases read in frame from base 1. At the junction V is shortened by 2 bases and J by 8 bases; bases outside the gene matches: 5. Worth noting for this clone: Its antigen is not yet known. Base qualities are not provided; no much larger clone lies one nucleotide away.

Participants in the prospective study were enrolled through a virtual design, were aged about 18 to 100 years, and lived in about two dozen United States geographic areas. Cohort assignment in the prospective study relied on participant-reported clinical history from a screening survey and a study questionnaire. Recovered participants in ImmuneRACE Cohort 3 were defined by two consecutive negative NP/OP PCR tests, clearance by a healthcare professional, or resolution of symptoms. In the prospective study, mobile phlebotomists collected whole blood, serum and a nasopharyngeal or oropharyngeal swab from each participant. Participants in the prospective study had the option to provide additional blood draws and questionnaires over a 2-month period. Prospective study blood samples were shipped either frozen or at room temperature before DNA extraction. The immunoSEQ Assay, a bias-controlled multiplex PCR, was used to amplify TCRbeta CDR3 regions from genomic DNA. Per the source publication's procedure: The number of nucleated cells in each sample was estimated by amplification of reference gene primers within the assay. To quantify the absolute abundance of each unique TCRbeta CDR3 rearrangement, sequence reads were collapsed and filtered. Productive Simpson clonality was computed per sample as the square root of Simpson's diversity index over productive rearrangements. TCRdb carries this immuneACCESS record with in-frame sequences only. Its versions omit some clonotypes, under half of them owing to an unresolved V gene in the studies checked, with the rest unexplained. D and trimming were read from the DNA, whereas the V and J calls and clone size are those reported in that table. The sample yields 200,000 to 300,000 clones; 80% to 90% were counted once. Clones ranked in the top ten supply 4.1% of the sample.

The receptor comes from a woman between 25 and 40 years old who had recovered from COVID-19. This chain is built from TRBV7-2 and TRBJ1-1; 7 central bases correspond to TRBD1. The sequenced material came from PBMCs or T cells enriched from blood (not recorded which). The encoded CDR3 is CASSLWTGVEAFF. The bases read TGTGCCAGCAGCTTATGGACAGGCGTAGAAGCTTTCTTT.